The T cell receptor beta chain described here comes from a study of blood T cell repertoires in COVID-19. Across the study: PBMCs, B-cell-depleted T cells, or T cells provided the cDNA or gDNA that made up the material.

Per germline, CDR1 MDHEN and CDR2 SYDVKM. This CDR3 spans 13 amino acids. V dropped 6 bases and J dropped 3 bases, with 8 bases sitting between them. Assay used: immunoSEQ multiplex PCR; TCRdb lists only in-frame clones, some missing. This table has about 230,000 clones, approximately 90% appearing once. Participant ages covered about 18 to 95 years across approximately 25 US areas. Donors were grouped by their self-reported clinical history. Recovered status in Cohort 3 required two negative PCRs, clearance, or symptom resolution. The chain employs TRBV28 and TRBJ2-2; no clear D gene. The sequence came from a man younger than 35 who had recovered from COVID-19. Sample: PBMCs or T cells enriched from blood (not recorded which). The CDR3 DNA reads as TGTGCCAGCAGGAGGTGGGACACCGGGGAGCTGTTTTTT. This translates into CASRRWDTGELFF.